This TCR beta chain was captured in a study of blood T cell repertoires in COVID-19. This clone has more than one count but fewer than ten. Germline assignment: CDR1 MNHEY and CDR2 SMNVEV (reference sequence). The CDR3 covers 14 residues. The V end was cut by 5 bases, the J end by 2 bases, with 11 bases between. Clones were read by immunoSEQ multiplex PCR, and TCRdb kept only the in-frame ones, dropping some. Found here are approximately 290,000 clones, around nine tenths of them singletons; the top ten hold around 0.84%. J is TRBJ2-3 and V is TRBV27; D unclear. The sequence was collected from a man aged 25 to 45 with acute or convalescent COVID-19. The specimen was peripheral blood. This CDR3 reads CASSPRPITDTQYF. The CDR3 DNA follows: TGTGCCAGCAGTCCGCGGCCCATCACAGATACGCAGTATTTT.